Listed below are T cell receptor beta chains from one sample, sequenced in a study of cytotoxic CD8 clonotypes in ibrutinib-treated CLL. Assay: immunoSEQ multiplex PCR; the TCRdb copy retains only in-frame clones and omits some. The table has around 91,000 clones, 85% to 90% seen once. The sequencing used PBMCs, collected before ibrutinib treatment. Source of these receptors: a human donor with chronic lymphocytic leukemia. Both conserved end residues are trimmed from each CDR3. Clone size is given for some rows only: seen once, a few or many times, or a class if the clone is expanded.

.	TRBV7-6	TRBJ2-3	ASSFQGPDTQY
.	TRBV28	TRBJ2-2	ASRRRGLDTGELF
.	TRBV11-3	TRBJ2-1	ASSFSGGIEQF
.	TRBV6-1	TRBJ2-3	ATIRGGGTDTQY
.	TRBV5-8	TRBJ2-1	ASIPRTGGFNEQF
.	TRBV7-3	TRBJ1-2	AAARLDRGNYGYT
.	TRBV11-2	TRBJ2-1	ASSLDLVWPRGGQF
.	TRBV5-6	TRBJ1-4	ASSLSGTRGYEKLF
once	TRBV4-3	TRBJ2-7	ASSQGYPDNYEQY
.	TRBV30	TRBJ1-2	ASEKHRTGYGYT
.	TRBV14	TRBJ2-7	ASSNRQEQY
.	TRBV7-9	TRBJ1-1	ASSLAENTEAF
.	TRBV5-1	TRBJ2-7	ASKQLAGDGEQY
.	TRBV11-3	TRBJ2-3	AIQASGSTDTQY
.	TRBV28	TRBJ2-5	ASSGTSAQETQY
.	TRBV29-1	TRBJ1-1	SVHGQGVTEAF
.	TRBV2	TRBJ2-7	ASRRTGAIYEQY
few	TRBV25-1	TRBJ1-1	ASSESGVMNTEAF
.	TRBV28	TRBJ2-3	ASSFHQLLDRGNTQY
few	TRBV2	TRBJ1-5	ASSEAGLTNSNQPQH
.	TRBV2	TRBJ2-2	ASSEGLSTGELF
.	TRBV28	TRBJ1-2	ASSLPGHYGYT
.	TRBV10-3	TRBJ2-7	AISDVPWEQY
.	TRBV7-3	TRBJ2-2	ASSFWANTGELF
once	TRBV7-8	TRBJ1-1	ASSLAVRFEAF
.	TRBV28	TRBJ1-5	ASSFSQGRSNQPQH
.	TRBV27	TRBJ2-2	ASRGERGNTGELF
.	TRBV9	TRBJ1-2	ASSTRSGQIYGYT
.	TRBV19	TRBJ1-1	ASTRRGPRGQPEAF
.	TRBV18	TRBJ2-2	ASSLRGSDTGELF
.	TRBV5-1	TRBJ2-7	ASSRGLAGGPYEQY
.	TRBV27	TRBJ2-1	ASSPLRRGLAGSHEQF
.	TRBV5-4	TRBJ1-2	ASSSDGLSGGYT
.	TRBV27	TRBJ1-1	ASSLPNTEAF
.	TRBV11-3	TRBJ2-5	ASSPDRLATQY
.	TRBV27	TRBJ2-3	ASSFLMDTQY
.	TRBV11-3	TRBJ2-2	ASSLVTWGTNTGELF
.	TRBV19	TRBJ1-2	ASSIGGWRGYT
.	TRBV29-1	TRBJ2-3	SVTQLAPDTQY
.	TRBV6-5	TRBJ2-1	ASSYLRDYRGEQF
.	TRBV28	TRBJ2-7	ASTPPPQGTYEQY
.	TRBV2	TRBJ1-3	ASVGQFLSGNTIY
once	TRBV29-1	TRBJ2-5	SETGVGETQY
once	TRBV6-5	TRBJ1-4	ASSYAGGGEKLF
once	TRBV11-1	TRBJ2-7	ASSGAGGALYEQY
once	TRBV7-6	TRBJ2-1	ASSLTGEDTPFDEQF
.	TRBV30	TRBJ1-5	ASRSNSNQPQH
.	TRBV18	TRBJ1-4	ASSQDRDEGEKLF
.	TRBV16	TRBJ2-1	ASSQLENNEQF
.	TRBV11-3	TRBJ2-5	ASSWGTSAQETQY
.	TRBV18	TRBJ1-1	ASSPQATDTEAF